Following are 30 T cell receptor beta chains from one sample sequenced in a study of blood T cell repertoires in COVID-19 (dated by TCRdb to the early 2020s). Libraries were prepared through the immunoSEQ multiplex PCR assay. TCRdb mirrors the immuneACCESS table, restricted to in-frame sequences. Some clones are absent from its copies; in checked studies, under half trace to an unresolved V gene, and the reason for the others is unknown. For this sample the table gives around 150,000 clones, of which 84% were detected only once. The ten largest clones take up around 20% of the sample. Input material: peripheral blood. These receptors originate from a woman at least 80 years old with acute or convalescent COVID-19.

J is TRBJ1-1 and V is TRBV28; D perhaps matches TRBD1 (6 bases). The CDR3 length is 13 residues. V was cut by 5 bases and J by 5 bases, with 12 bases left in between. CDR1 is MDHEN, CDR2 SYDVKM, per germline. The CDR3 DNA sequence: TGTGCCAGCAGTACGGGACACCTAACTGAAGCTTTCTTT. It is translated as CASSTGHLTEAFF.

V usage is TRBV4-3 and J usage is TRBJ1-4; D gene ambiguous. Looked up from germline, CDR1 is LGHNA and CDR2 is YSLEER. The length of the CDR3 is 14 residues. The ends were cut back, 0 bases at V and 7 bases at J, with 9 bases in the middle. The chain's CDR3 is CASSQDSGSEKLFF. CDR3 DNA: TGCGCCAGCAGCCAAGATTCGGGTTCTGAAAAACTGTTTTTT.

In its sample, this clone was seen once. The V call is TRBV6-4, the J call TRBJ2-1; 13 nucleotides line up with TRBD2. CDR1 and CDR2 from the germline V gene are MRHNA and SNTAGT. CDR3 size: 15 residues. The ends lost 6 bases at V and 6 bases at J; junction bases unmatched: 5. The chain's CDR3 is CASSPGLAGTNEQFF. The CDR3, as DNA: TGTGCCAGCAGCCCGGGACTAGCGGGGACCAATGAGCAGTTCTTC.

CDR3 region: CASRQGQTLYGYTF. CDR3 nucleotides: TGTGCCAGCAGGCAGGGGCAGACCCTCTATGGCTACACCTTC. The chain carries TRBV28 and TRBJ1-2; tentatively, D is TRBD1 (6 bases). This CDR3 spans 14 amino acids. Trimming removed 6 bases at V and 4 bases at J, with 15 bases between. Germline CDR1 reads MDHEN; CDR2 reads SYDVKM.

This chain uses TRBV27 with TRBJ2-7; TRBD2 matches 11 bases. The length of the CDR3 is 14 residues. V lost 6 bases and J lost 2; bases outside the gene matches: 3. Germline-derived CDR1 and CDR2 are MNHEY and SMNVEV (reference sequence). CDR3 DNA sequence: TGTGCCAGCAGACGTAGCGGGGGGGCCTACGAGCAGTACTTC. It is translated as CASRRSGGAYEQYF.

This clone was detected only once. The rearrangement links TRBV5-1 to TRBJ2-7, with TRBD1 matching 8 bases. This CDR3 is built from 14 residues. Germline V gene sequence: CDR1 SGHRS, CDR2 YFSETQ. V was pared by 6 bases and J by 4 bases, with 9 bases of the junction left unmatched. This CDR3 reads CASMPRTGSYEQYF. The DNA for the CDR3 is TGCGCCAGCATGCCCAGGACAGGGTCTTACGAGCAGTACTTC.

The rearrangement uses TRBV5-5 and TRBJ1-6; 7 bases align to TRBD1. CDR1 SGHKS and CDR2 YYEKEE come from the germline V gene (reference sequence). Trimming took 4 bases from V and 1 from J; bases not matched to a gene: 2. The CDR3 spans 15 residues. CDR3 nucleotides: TGTGCCAGCAGCGGGGGACAGTCCTATAATTCACCCCTCCACTTT. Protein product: CASSGGQSYNSPLHF.

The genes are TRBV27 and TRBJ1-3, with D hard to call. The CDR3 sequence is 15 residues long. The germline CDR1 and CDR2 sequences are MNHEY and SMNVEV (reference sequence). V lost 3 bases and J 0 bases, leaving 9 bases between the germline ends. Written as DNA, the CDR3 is TGTGCCAGCAGTTTTGGCGGCGACTCTGGAAACACCATATATTTT. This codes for CASSFGGDSGNTIYF.

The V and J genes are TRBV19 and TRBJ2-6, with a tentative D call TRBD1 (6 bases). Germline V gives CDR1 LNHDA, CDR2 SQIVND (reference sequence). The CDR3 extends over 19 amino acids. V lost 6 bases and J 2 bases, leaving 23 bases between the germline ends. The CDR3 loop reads CASRSTGFGAMPGANVLTF. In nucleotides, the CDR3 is TGTGCCAGTAGGTCAACAGGGTTTGGAGCGATGCCTGGGGCCAACGTCCTGACTTTC. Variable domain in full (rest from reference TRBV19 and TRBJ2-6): DGGITQSPKYLFRKEGQNVTLSCEQNLNHDAMYWYRQDPGQGLRLIYYSQIVNDFQKGDIAEGYSVSREKKESFPLTVTSAQKNPTAFYLCASRSTGFGAMPGANVLTFGAGSRLTVL.

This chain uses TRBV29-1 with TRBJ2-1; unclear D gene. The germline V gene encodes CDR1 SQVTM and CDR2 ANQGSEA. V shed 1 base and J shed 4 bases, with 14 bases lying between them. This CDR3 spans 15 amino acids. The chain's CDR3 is CSVEGPSRQYNEQFF. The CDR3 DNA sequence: TGCAGCGTTGAAGGGCCCTCCCGCCAATACAATGAGCAGTTCTTC.

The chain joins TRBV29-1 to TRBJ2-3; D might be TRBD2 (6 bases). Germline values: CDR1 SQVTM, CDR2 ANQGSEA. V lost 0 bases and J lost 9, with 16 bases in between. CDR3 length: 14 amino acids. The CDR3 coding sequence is TGCAGCGTTGAAGAGGAGGGCCCGGCAGGGACGCAGTATTTT. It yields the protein CSVEEEGPAGTQYF.

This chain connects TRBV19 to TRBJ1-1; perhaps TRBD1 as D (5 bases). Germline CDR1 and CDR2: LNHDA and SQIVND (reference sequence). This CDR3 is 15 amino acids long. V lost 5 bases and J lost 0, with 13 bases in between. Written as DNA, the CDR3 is TGTGCCAGTAGTCCCCCCGGAGGGGTGAACACTGAAGCTTTCTTT. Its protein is CASSPPGGVNTEAFF.

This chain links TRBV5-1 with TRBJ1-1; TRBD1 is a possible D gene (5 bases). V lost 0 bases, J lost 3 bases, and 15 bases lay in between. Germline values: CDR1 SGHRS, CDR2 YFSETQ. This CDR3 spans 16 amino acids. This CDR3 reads CASSLVGGFSDTEAFF. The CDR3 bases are TGCGCCAGCAGCTTGGTGGGGGGATTCAGCGACACTGAAGCTTTCTTT.

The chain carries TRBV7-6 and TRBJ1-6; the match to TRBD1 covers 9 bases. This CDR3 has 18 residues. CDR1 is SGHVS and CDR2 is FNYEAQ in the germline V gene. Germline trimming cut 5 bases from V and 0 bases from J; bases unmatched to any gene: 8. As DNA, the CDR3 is TGTGCCAGCAGCCCCCGGGACAGGGTAACCTCCTATAATTCACCCCTCCACTTT. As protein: CASSPRDRVTSYNSPLHF.

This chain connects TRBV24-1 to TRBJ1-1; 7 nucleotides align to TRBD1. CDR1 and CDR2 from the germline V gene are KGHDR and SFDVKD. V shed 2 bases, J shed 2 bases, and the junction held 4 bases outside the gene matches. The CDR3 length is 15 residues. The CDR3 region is CATSDSRQGNTEAFF. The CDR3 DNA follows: TGTGCCACCAGTGATTCCCGACAGGGAAACACTGAAGCTTTCTTT.

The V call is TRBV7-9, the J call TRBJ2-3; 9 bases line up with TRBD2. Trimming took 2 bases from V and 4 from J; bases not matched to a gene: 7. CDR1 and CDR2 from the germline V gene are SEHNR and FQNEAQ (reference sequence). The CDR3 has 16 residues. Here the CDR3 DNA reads TGTGCCAGCAGCTTATTAGCGGGGGCCTCGGCAGATACGCAGTATTTT. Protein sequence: CASSLLAGASADTQYF.

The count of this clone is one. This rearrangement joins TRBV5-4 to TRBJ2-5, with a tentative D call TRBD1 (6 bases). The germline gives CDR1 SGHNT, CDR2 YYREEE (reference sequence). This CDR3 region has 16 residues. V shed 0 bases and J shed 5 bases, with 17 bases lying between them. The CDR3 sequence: CASSLGFGARGETQYF. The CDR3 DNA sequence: TGTGCCAGCAGCTTGGGGTTCGGGGCAAGGGGGGAGACCCAGTACTTC.

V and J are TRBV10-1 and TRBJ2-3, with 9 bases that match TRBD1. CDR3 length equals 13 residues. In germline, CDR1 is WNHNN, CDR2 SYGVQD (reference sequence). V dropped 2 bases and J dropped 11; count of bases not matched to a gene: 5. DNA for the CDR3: TGCGCCAGCAGTGAGAACCGGGACAGGGTGCAGTATTTT. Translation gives CASSENRDRVQYF.

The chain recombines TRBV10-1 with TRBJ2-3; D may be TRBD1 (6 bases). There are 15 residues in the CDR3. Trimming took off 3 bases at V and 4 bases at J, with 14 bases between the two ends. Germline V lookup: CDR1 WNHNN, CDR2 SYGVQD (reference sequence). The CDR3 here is CASSETGTTADTQYF. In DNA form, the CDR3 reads TGCGCCAGCAGTGAAACCGGGACAACGGCAGATACGCAGTATTTT.

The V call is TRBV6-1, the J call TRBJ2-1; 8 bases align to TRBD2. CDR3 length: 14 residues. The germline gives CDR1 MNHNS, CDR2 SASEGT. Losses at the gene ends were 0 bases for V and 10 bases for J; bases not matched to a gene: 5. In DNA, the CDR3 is TGTGCCAGCAGTGAAGCGGTAGCGGGGTGGGAGCAGTTCTTC. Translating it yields CASSEAVAGWEQFF.

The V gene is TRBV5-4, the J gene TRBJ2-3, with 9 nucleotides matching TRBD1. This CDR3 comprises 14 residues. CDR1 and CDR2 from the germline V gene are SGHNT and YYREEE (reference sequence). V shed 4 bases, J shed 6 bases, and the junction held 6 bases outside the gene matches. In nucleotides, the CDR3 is TGTGCCAGCAGCCTACAGGGGGCTCCGGATACGCAGTATTTT. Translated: CASSLQGAPDTQYF.

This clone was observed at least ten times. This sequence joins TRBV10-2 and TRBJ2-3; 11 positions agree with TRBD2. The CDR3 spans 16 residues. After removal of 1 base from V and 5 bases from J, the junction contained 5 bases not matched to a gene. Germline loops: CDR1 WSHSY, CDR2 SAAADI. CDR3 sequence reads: CASSELAGGPGDTQYF. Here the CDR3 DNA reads TGCGCCAGCAGTGAGTTAGCGGGAGGGCCGGGAGATACGCAGTATTTT.

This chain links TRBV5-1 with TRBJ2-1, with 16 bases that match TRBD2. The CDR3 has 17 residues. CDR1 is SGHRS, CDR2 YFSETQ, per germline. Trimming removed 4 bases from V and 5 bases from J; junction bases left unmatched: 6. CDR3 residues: CASSTGLAGGKNNEQFF. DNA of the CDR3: TGCGCCAGCAGCACGGGACTAGCGGGAGGGAAAAACAATGAGCAGTTCTTC. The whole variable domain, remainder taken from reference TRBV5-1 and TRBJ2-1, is KAGVTQTPRYLIKTRGQQVTLSCSPISGHRSVSWYQQTPGQGLQFLFEYFSETQRNKGNFPGRFSGRQFSNSRSEMNVSTLELGDSALYLCASSTGLAGGKNNEQFFGPGTRLTVL.

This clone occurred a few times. CDR3 in amino acids: CASSLFRDYTDTQYF. CDR3 DNA sequence: TGTGCCAGCAGCTTATTCCGGGACTACACAGATACGCAGTATTTT. The V gene is TRBV7-8, the J gene TRBJ2-3; 7 bases agree with TRBD2. From germline, CDR1 is SGHVS and CDR2 FQNEAQ. Unmatched junction bases numbered 4, after V lost 2 bases and J lost 2 bases. The CDR3 sequence is 15 residues long.

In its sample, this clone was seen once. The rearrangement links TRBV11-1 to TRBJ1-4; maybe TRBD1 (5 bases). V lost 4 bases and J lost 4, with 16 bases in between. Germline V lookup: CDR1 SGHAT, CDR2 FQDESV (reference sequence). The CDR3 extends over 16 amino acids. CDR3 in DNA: TGTGCCAGCAGCTCCGGCCACAGGAGTTATAATGAAAAACTGTTTTTT. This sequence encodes CASSSGHRSYNEKLFF.

The CDR3 DNA reads TGTGCCAGTAGTTATGCGGGACTAGCGGAGTTCTCCTACGAGCAGTACTTC. As protein: CASSYAGLAEFSYEQYF. This chain connects TRBV19 to TRBJ2-7; 11 positions agree with TRBD2. This CDR3 contains 17 residues. The junction had 9 bases not matched to a gene; V was cut back by 5 bases and J by 0 bases. Germline assignment: CDR1 LNHDA and CDR2 SQIVND (reference sequence).

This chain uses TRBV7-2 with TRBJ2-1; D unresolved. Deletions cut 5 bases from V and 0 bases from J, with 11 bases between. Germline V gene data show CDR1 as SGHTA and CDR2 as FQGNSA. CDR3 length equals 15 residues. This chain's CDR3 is CASSIHLGSYNEQFF. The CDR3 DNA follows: TGTGCCAGCAGCATACATCTAGGCTCCTACAATGAGCAGTTCTTC.

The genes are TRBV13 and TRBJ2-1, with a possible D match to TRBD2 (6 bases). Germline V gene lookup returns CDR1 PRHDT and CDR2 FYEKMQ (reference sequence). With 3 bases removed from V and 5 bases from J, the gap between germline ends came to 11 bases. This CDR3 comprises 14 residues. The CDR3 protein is CASSLSAGNNEQFF. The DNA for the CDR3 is TGTGCCAGCAGCTTGTCTGCGGGGAACAATGAGCAGTTCTTC.

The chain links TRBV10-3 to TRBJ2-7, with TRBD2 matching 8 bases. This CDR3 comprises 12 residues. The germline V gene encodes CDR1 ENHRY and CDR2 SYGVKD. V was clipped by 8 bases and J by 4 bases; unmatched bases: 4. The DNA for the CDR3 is TGTGCCATCGGTCGCGGGGGGTACGAGCAGTACTTC. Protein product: CAIGRGGYEQYF.

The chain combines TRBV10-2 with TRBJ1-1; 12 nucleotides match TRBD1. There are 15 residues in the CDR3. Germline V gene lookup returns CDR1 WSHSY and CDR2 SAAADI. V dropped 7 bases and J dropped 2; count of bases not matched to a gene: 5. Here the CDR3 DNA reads TGCGCCAGCACCACCGGGACAGGGGGCAACACTGAAGCTTTCTTT. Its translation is CASTTGTGGNTEAFF.